The rows below give T cell receptor beta chains drawn from one sample of a study of T cell responses to AZD1222 COVID-19 vaccine. Produced via immunoSEQ multiplex PCR; TCRdb's table is partial and in-frame only. The table has some 130,000 clones, 85% to 90% seen once. Sequencing used peripheral blood, obtained on day 0 of AZD1222 vaccination. The receptors originated from an adult in good health. CDR3s include the opening cysteine and the closing phenylalanine or tryptophan. A D gene is named only where the DNA matches it firmly. Clone size is not always given. Where it is, it says once, few, many or a class for expanded clones.

cdr3_nt cdr3_aa clone_size v_call cdr3_length d_call j_call
TGTGCCAGCAGCTTGGTGAACTACGAGCAGTACTTC CASSLVNYEQYF few TRBV5-8 12 - TRBJ2-7
TGTGCCAGCAGCCAAGACTCTCCCTATGGCTACACCTTC CASSQDSPYGYTF - TRBV12-3/TRBV12-4 13 - TRBJ1-2
TGTGCCAGCAGTTTACTCCGGGACAGCTTTAATGGCTACACCTTC CASSLLRDSFNGYTF - TRBV28 15 TRBD1 TRBJ1-2
TGCGCCAGCAGCCAGGTTCTCAGCTCCTACTATGGCTACACCTTC CASSQVLSSYYGYTF - TRBV4-1 15 - TRBJ1-2
TGTGCCAGCAGCCCGGACCTCCACGGCCGAGGAGAAAAACTGTTTTTT CASSPDLHGRGEKLFF - TRBV7-6 16 - TRBJ1-4
TGCGCCAGCAGCTATACCCGCAGGGGCGAGACTGAAGCTTTCTTT CASSYTRRGETEAFF - TRBV4-1 15 - TRBJ1-1
TGCGCCAGCAGCTTGGCGGGTGCAGGGGCCGAAGAGACCCAGTACTTC CASSLAGAGAEETQYF - TRBV5-1 16 - TRBJ2-5
TGTGCCAGCAGCTTCCTACAGGGGTACAACTACGAGCAGTACTTC CASSFLQGYNYEQYF once TRBV7-9 15 TRBD1 TRBJ2-7
TGTGCCAGCAGCTTAGGATCAGGGTCTAATCAGCCCCAGCATTTT CASSLGSGSNQPQHF - TRBV7-9 15 - TRBJ1-5
TGTGCCAGTAGTATAATGGCAGGGTGGGAAGAGACCCAGTACTTC CASSIMAGWEETQYF - TRBV19 15 - TRBJ2-5
TGCGCCAGCAGCAAAGTTACTCCTCGGGACAGCTCCTACGAGCAGTACTTC CASSKVTPRDSSYEQYF - TRBV5-1 17 TRBD1 TRBJ2-7
TGTGCCAGCAGTGAGGCGGCGGGCACTGAAGCTTTCTTT CASSEAAGTEAFF - TRBV6-4 13 - TRBJ1-1
TGTGCCAGCAGCTCCCGACAGGGGGGGAATTCACCCCTCCACTTT CASSSRQGGNSPLHF - TRBV7-2 15 TRBD1 TRBJ1-6
TGTGCCAGCAGCGTTGCGGAGGGGTGGGGTGAGCAGTTCTTC CASSVAEGWGEQFF - TRBV11-2 14 - TRBJ2-1
TGCGCCAGCAGCTTGGCAGGGGTGATGTACGCTGAAGCTTTCTTT CASSLAGVMYAEAFF once TRBV5-1 15 - TRBJ1-1
TGTGCCAGCAGTTTGATCCAGTCGGCCCATAATTCACCCCTCCACTTT CASSLIQSAHNSPLHF - TRBV28 16 - TRBJ1-6
TGTGCCAGCTCCGGGGGACGTAGCTCCTACAATGAGCAGTTCTTC CASSGGRSSYNEQFF - TRBV2 15 - TRBJ2-1
TGTGCCAGCAGCCAAGTGGGGGCCTATGGCTACACCTTC CASSQVGAYGYTF - TRBV14 13 - TRBJ1-2
TGTGCCAGCAGTTACACCCCCCCCGGGACAGGGGTCTGGCAGCCCCAGCATTTT CASSYTPPGTGVWQPQHF - TRBV6-2/TRBV6-3 18 TRBD1 TRBJ1-5
TGTGCCAGCAGCTTAGTGGTGAGTGGGACTGAAGCTTTCTTT CASSLVVSGTEAFF - TRBV7-9 14 - TRBJ1-1
TGTGCCAGCAGTTACTCGATGAGAGGCTTTGGGACCCAGTACTTC CASSYSMRGFGTQYF - TRBV6-5 15 - TRBJ2-5
TGCGCCAGCAGCCCCTCCAGGGGAAATGAGCAGTTCTTC CASSPSRGNEQFF few TRBV4-3 13 - TRBJ2-1
TGTGCCAGTAGTATGCCGGGACTAGCGGGGGGCTACGAGCAGTACTTC CASSMPGLAGGYEQYF - TRBV19 16 TRBD2 TRBJ2-7
TGTGCCAGCAGCTTAGAGGGGACGAATGAGCAGTTCTTC CASSLEGTNEQFF - TRBV11-3 13 - TRBJ2-1
TGTGCCAGCAGCCCCAACCGGGACAGGGTAACGTACTTC CASSPNRDRVTYF - TRBV12-3/TRBV12-4 13 TRBD1 TRBJ2-7
TGTGCCAGCAAGAGCAGCCAGGGGAGCAATGAGCAGTTCTTC CASKSSQGSNEQFF - TRBV2 14 - TRBJ2-1
TGTGCCAGCAGTACCGGGACAGGGGAATATGGCTACACCTTC CASSTGTGEYGYTF - TRBV6-4 14 TRBD1 TRBJ1-2
TGTGCCAGCAGCTTACCCTACAGGGATTCCTACGAGCAGTACTTC CASSLPYRDSYEQYF - TRBV7-6 15 - TRBJ2-7
TGTGCCAGCAGCCAATTCCGACGGGGCTACGAGCAGTACTTC CASSQFRRGYEQYF once TRBV13 14 - TRBJ2-7
TGTGCCAGCAACCTCCAGGGGGCTGACGGGGAGCTGTTTTTT CASNLQGADGELFF - TRBV2 14 TRBD1 TRBJ2-2
TGTGCCAGCAGTGGGTGGGGGCCCTATGGCTACACCTTC CASSGWGPYGYTF - TRBV28 13 - TRBJ1-2
TGTGCCAGCAACGGCGGGTTGGGTTCGGATACGCAGTATTTT CASNGGLGSDTQYF - TRBV2 14 - TRBJ2-3
TGTGCCAGCAGCTCCGGGACAGGGGTTGGCTACACCTTC CASSSGTGVGYTF - TRBV7-2 13 TRBD1 TRBJ1-2